Only a few counts were recorded for the clone carrying this T cell receptor (beta chain). The data derive from a study of T-cell memory formation after mild COVID-19. In the study overall: TCR clusters were mostly donor specific.

From 5'RACE with constant-segment primers came TCR alpha and TCR beta cDNA libraries that carried sample barcodes and UMIs. TCRdb recomputed calls from the 5' RACE reads with MiXCR, one row per CDR3 protein. Here the sample spans approximately 150,000 distinct CDR3 sequences, approximately 12% being singletons. Germline V gene lookup returns CDR1 LNHNV and CDR2 YYDKDF (reference sequence). This CDR3 comprises 16 residues. The junction had 7 bases not matched to a gene; V was cut back by 4 bases and J by 0 bases. This TCR came from a man in his late teens or twenties who had mild COVID-19 (a few samples of this study predate the infection). Cell type and time point are not known. The chain has TRBV15 and TRBJ2-7; TRBD1 aligns across 9 bases. Sequenced input: PBMCs or a T cell subset sorted from them (not recorded which). The CDR3 region is CATSNPDRGSSYEQYF. CDR3 coding DNA: TGTGCCACCAGCAACCCGGACAGGGGAAGCTCCTACGAGCAGTACTTC.